The clone carrying this T cell receptor beta chain has a count of ten or more. Antigen unknown. A universal primer site was added by template switching, and unique molecular identifiers were carried by the cDNA. Using its own MiXCR run on the 5' RACE reads, TCRdb lists one record per CDR3 protein. The data show 310,000 or so distinct CDR3 sequences, 8% to 9% seen once. The sample originates from a study of identical twins. Study conclusions and caveats: The more abundant beta clonotypes in cord blood had fewer insertions, and memory repertoires did not show this. The same donors were not followed; conclusions instead depended on cross-sectional statistical analysis. Models underestimated out-of-frame TCR alpha sharing in monozygotic twins.

Germline V gene sequence: CDR1 SGHTA, CDR2 FQGNSA. CDR3 size: 13 residues. The V segment lost 1 base and the J segment 5 bases; nucleotides outside the gene matches: 1. These sequences were also reported in another study, on yellow fever vaccine responses in identical twins.

This receptor was identified in a woman aged 18-29 years in good health. Sequences were obtained from memory (CD45RO+) T cells sorted from blood. The rearrangement links TRBV7-2 to TRBJ1-1; 7 bases line up with TRBD1. This CDR3 is CASSLEDRTEAFF. The CDR3 bases are TGTGCCAGCAGCTTAGAGGACAGGACTGAAGCTTTCTTT.